This TCR beta chain was captured in a study of blood T cells in healthy people across ages. Samples had at least 6.5 million PBMCs isolated from them. Extractions gave at least 6 micrograms of total RNA per sample. The CDR3 totals 15 residues. The germline CDR1 and CDR2 sequences are MDHEN and SYDVKM. Trimming removed 2 bases at V and 3 bases at J, with 10 bases between. Alongside a J-beta primer mix, a sample-barcoded 5' primer served in a second PCR lasting roughly 6 to 11 cycles. TCRdb redid the calling of the 5' RACE reads with MiXCR, one entry per CDR3 protein. The sample carries hundreds of thousands of distinct CDR3 sequences, 45% to 65% recorded once.

Sequencing was carried out using blood. The clonotype originates from a man in his sixties in good health. The chain employs TRBV28 and TRBJ1-4; D not certain. In nucleotides, the CDR3 is TGTGCCAGCAGTTTAGTAGTGGGCCCTAATGAAAAACTGTTTTTT. This sequence encodes CASSLVVGPNEKLFF.